These 25 T cell receptor beta chains came from one sample sequenced in a study of PD-L1 blockade in urothelial cancer. The method was immunoSEQ multiplex PCR; TCRdb's version includes in-frame clones alone and lacks a portion of them. The sample lists 28,000 or so clones, 86% occurring once. The material was PBMCs, obtained around atezolizumab (anti-PD-L1) treatment. Receptors originate from a man aged 55 to 70 with urothelial cancer.

The DNA for the CDR3 is TGCGCCAGCAGCCATATACAGGGGGGCTCTGGAAACACCATATATTTT. Translation: CASSHIQGGSGNTIYF. V usage is TRBV4-1 and J usage is TRBJ1-3, with 8 positions matching TRBD1. Trimming took 3 bases from V and 0 from J; bases not matched to a gene: 4. From germline, CDR1 is MGHRA and CDR2 YSYEKL. The CDR3 runs 16 residues.

The chain uses TRBV6-4 and TRBJ2-5; 9 nucleotides match TRBD2. In germline, CDR1 is MRHNA, CDR2 SNTAGT. There are 15 residues in the CDR3. Losses at the gene ends were 6 bases for V and 2 bases for J; bases not matched to a gene: 7. This CDR3 is CASSLTSGRQETQYF. CDR3 sequence (DNA): TGTGCCAGCAGCTTGACTAGCGGTCGACAAGAGACCCAGTACTTC.

The chain joins TRBV4-1 to TRBJ2-3; D may be TRBD2 (5 bases). The CDR3 covers 13 residues. The V and J ends lost 0 bases and 4 bases respectively, with 5 bases between them. The V gene's germline CDR1 is MGHRA and CDR2 YSYEKL. CDR3 in DNA: TGCGCCAGCAGCCAAGAGAGGGCAGATACGCAGTATTTT. Translated, it gives CASSQERADTQYF.

The V call is TRBV4-2, the J call TRBJ2-5; D uncertain. There are 17 residues in the CDR3. V lost 0 bases and J 1 base, leaving 15 bases between the germline ends. Germline lookup yields CDR1 LGHNA and CDR2 YNFKEQ. CDR3 protein: CASSQDSTVYLQETQYF. CDR3 bases: TGTGCCAGCAGCCAAGATAGCACCGTCTACCTCCAAGAGACCCAGTACTTC.

The chain combines TRBV7-2 with TRBJ2-2; D uncertain. V lost 2 bases and J 0 bases, leaving 7 bases between the germline ends. This CDR3 region has 15 residues. CDR1 and CDR2 from the germline V gene are SGHTA and FQGNSA. The CDR3, as DNA: TGTGCCAGCAGCTTATACATAACGAACACCGGGGAGCTGTTTTTT. Protein sequence: CASSLYITNTGELFF.

V usage is TRBV5-1 and J usage is TRBJ1-1; D perhaps matches TRBD1 (5 bases). The CDR3 runs to 15 residues. CDR1 and CDR2 (germline): SGHRS, YFSETQ. Trimming took 4 bases from V and 1 from J, leaving 14 bases between them. CDR3 loop: CASSAHGGPNTEAFF. The CDR3 DNA reads as TGCGCCAGCAGCGCACACGGGGGACCGAACACTGAAGCTTTCTTT.

The chain links TRBV5-8 to TRBJ2-5; the D is unclear. This CDR3 is 14 amino acids long. CDR1 is SGHTS, CDR2 YDEGEE, per germline. The V end lost 4 bases, the J end lost 2 bases, and 12 bases lay between the germline ends. The CDR3 loop is CASSPGLRQETQYF. CDR3 bases: TGTGCCAGCAGCCCCGGGTTGAGACAAGAGACCCAGTACTTC.

The chain is built from TRBV5-1 and TRBJ1-2; D possibly corresponds to TRBD1 (6 bases). V was trimmed by 3 bases and J by 3 bases, leaving 9 bases between them. CDR3 length: 13 amino acids. Germline V gives CDR1 SGHRS, CDR2 YFSETQ. CDR3 loop: CASSSTGHYGYTF. The CDR3 DNA sequence: TGCGCCAGCAGCTCCACAGGGCACTATGGCTACACCTTC. The full variable domain, completed using reference TRBV5-1 and TRBJ1-2, is KAGVTQTPRYLIKTRGQQVTLSCSPISGHRSVSWYQQTPGQGLQFLFEYFSETQRNKGNFPGRFSGRQFSNSRSEMNVSTLELGDSALYLCASSSTGHYGYTFGSGTRLTVV.

The chain recombines TRBV7-9 with TRBJ2-5; perhaps TRBD2 as D (5 bases). Germline CDR1 and CDR2: SEHNR and FQNEAQ (reference sequence). Between the trimmed V and J ends, which lost 2 bases and 3 bases, there was a span of 10 bases. CDR3 size: 14 residues. CDR3 sequence: CASSLWSGEETQYF. The CDR3 DNA reads as TGTGCCAGCAGCTTATGGTCCGGGGAAGAGACCCAGTACTTC.

The V call is TRBV9, the J call TRBJ2-5, with 10 nucleotides matching TRBD2. Germline CDR1 reads SGDLS; CDR2 reads YYNGEE. The CDR3 runs to 14 residues. The J segment lost 2 bases and the V segment lost 3 bases, leaving 1 base of the junction unmatched. CDR3 sequence (DNA): TGTGCCAGCAGCGCGACTAGCGGGCAAGAGACCCAGTACTTC. This gives the protein CASSATSGQETQYF.

The chain couples TRBV11-2 to TRBJ2-4, with 11 bases lining up with TRBD1. V dropped 5 bases and J dropped 6; count of bases not matched to a gene: 6. The length of the CDR3 is 15 residues. Germline V gene sequence: CDR1 SGHAT, CDR2 FQNNGV. DNA for the CDR3: TGTGCCAGCAGCCGCGGACAGGGGGCCGGAAACATTCAGTACTTC. Protein sequence: CASSRGQGAGNIQYF.

V gene TRBV19 combines with J gene TRBJ1-1; 8 bases line up with TRBD1. J was trimmed by 5 bases and V by 6 bases; bases with no gene match: 5. This CDR3 contains 13 residues. Germline CDR1 LNHDA, CDR2 SQIVND (reference sequence). CDR3 residues: CASRLQGGTEAFF. CDR3 nucleotide sequence: TGTGCCAGTAGGCTACAGGGGGGTACTGAAGCTTTCTTT.

V usage is TRBV19 and J usage is TRBJ1-1, with D perhaps matching TRBD1 (6 bases). The CDR3 covers 14 residues. The V end was cut by 3 bases, the J end by 5 bases, with 13 bases between. The germline V gene encodes CDR1 LNHDA and CDR2 SQIVND (reference sequence). This CDR3 reads CASSMGGRGTEAFF. For the CDR3, the DNA is TGTGCCAGTAGTATGGGTGGGAGGGGGACTGAAGCTTTCTTT. The whole variable domain, remainder taken from reference TRBV19 and TRBJ1-1, is DGGITQSPKYLFRKEGQNVTLSCEQNLNHDAMYWYRQDPGQGLRLIYYSQIVNDFQKGDIAEGYSVSREKKESFPLTVTSAQKNPTAFYLCASSMGGRGTEAFFGQGTRLTVV.

This chain links TRBV10-2 with TRBJ1-6; D might be TRBD1 (5 bases). The V gene's germline CDR1 is WSHSY and CDR2 SAAADI. The V gene lost 1 base and the J gene lost 8 bases, with 12 bases spanning the gap. This CDR3 is 15 amino acids long. CDR3 coding DNA: TGCGCCAGCAGTGAGTGGAGGTCGGGGGATTCACCCCTCCACTTT. Its translation: CASSEWRSGDSPLHF.

The chain recombines TRBV9 with TRBJ2-1; TRBD2 agrees at 8 bases. J gave up 5 bases and V 3 bases, and 13 bases lay outside the gene matches. This CDR3 is built from 17 residues. Per the germline V gene, CDR1 is SGDLS and CDR2 is YYNGEE. The CDR3 DNA follows: TGTGCCAGCAGCGCTGCAACGGGGGGGCGGGGCCACAATGAGCAGTTCTTC. Encoded protein: CASSAATGGRGHNEQFF. Using reference TRBV9 and TRBJ2-1 for the parts outside the CDR3, the full variable domain is DSGVTQTPKHLITATGQRVTLRCSPRSGDLSVYWYQQSLDQGLQFLIQYYNGEERAKGNILERFSAQQFPDLHSELNLSSLELGDSALYFCASSAATGGRGHNEQFFGPGTRLTVL.

The chain joins TRBV2 to TRBJ1-5; 8 positions match TRBD1. Trimming cost V 5 bases and J 0 bases; bases outside gene matches: 9. The germline CDR1 and CDR2 sequences are SNHLY and FYNNEI. This CDR3 region has 17 residues. The CDR3 sequence is CASSTWTGRYSNQPQHF. The DNA for the CDR3 is TGTGCCAGCAGTACCTGGACAGGGCGCTATAGCAATCAGCCCCAGCATTTT.

The chain recombines TRBV4-1 with TRBJ2-5; 9 nucleotides line up with TRBD1. With 3 bases clipped from V and 2 bases from J, the junction kept 7 bases outside the gene matches. Germline CDR1 reads MGHRA; CDR2 reads YSYEKL. The CDR3 totals 16 residues. This chain's CDR3 is CASSQRGTGYQETQYF. The CDR3 region has the DNA TGCGCCAGCAGCCAGAGAGGGACAGGGTATCAAGAGACCCAGTACTTC.

Comments on this clone: One end of the junction varies from germline; a read error may be responsible. The chain combines TRBV7-7 with TRBJ1-3; TRBD1 agrees at 7 bases. From germline, CDR1 is SSHAT and CDR2 FNYEAQ (reference sequence). The CDR3 totals 17 residues. CDR3 loop: CASSLGGHRGSGNTIYF. The CDR3 DNA sequence: TGTGCTAGCAGCTTAGGGGGGCACAGGGGCTCTGGAAACACCATATATTTT.

The chain recombines TRBV28 with TRBJ1-4; D remains ambiguous. Germline V gives CDR1 MDHEN, CDR2 SYDVKM. Trimming pared 4 bases from V and 8 bases from J, leaving 8 bases between. The CDR3 is 12 residues long. In DNA, the CDR3 is TGTGCCAGCAGTTCAGGAGGGGAAAAACTGTTTTTT. It codes for CASSSGGEKLFF. Supplemented by reference TRBV28 and TRBJ1-4, the full variable domain reads DVKVTQSSRYLVKRTGEKVFLECVQDMDHENMFWYRQDPGLGLRLIYFSYDVKMKEKGDIPEGYSVSREKKERFSLILESASTNQTSMYLCASSSGGEKLFFGSGTQLSVL.

The chain carries TRBV27 and TRBJ2-3, with D tentatively TRBD2 (5 bases). Trimming shortened V by 6 bases and J by 3 bases, and 10 bases separated the two germline ends. The length of the CDR3 is 13 residues. Germline-derived CDR1 and CDR2 are MNHEY and SMNVEV (reference sequence). The CDR3 loop reads CASSGGWTDTQYF. Written as DNA, the CDR3 is TGTGCCAGCAGCGGAGGTTGGACAGATACGCAGTATTTT.

The V gene is TRBV7-3, the J gene TRBJ1-2; no clear D gene. Germline loops: CDR1 SGHTA, CDR2 FQGTGA. The V end was cut by 4 bases, the J end by 2 bases, with 14 bases between. The length of the CDR3 is 15 residues. DNA of the CDR3: TGTGCCAGCAGCTCCGGGGTCGGTCCGAACTATGGCTACACCTTC. This translates into CASSSGVGPNYGYTF.

The chain uses TRBV11-3 and TRBJ2-3; D is possibly TRBD2 (5 bases). CDR1 is SGHNT, CDR2 YENEEA, per germline. The ends were cut back, 4 bases at V and 3 bases at J, with 11 bases in the middle. CDR3 length equals 14 residues. The CDR3 DNA reads as TGTGCCAGCAGCTCCAGGACTGGTACAGATACGCAGTATTTT. This translates into CASSSRTGTDTQYF.

The sample holds a few counts of this clone. J is TRBJ2-7 and V is TRBV21-1; the D segment call TRBD1 is taken from the table without a DNA check. TRBV21-1 is a pseudogene segment. The CDR3 is 14 residues long. As DNA, the CDR3 is TGTGCCAGCAGCATCCGGACAGTCAGCTACGAGCAGTACTTC. Translating gives CASSIRTVSYEQYF.

This chain joins TRBV6-5 and TRBJ1-4; D remains ambiguous. The V end lost 6 bases, the J end lost 0 bases, and 8 bases lay between the germline ends. The CDR3 is 14 amino acids. Looked up from germline, CDR1 is MNHEY and CDR2 is SVGAGI. The CDR3: CASSRQPTNEKLFF. CDR3 DNA sequence: TGTGCCAGCAGCAGACAACCAACTAATGAAAAACTGTTTTTT.

This chain joins TRBV10-3 and TRBJ1-1; D might be TRBD1 (6 bases). V was shortened by 2 bases and J by 5 bases, with 15 bases between the two germline ends. The CDR3 runs 15 residues. Germline CDR1 is ENHRY and CDR2 is SYGVKD. CDR3 region: CAISETATGLTEAFF. The CDR3 nucleotides read TGTGCCATCAGTGAGACGGCCACAGGGTTGACTGAAGCTTTCTTT.